The 23 T cell receptor beta chains listed next were all sequenced from one sample in a study of blood T cell repertoires in COVID-19. Profiled with immunoSEQ multiplex PCR; TCRdb holds only in-frame clones, not every one. The sample includes hundreds of thousands of clones, 80% to 90% seen only once; the top ten take more than 2%. Sequencing was carried out using PBMCs or T cells enriched from blood (not recorded which). These receptors originate from a man younger than 45 who had recovered from COVID-19.

To note about this clone: This sample also contains other DNA sequences that code for the same CDR3. The genes are TRBV5-4 and TRBJ2-6; the D gene is possibly TRBD2 (5 bases). The CDR3 contains 15 residues. CDR1 and CDR2 from the germline V gene are SGHNT and YYREEE (reference sequence). The V gene lost 3 bases and the J gene lost 4 bases, with 11 bases spanning the gap. CDR3 sequence (DNA): TGTGCCAGCAGCTCCCCGGGGTCCGGGGCCAACGTCCTGACTTTC. It yields the protein CASSSPGSGANVLTF. Full variable domain (missing parts from reference TRBV5-4 and TRBJ2-6): ETGVTQSPTHLIKTRGQQVTLRCSSQSGHNTVSWYQQALGQGPQFIFQYYREEENGRGNFPPRFSGLQFPNYSSELNVNALELDDSALYLCASSSPGSGANVLTFGAGSRLTVL.

This rearrangement joins TRBV29-1 to TRBJ1-4; TRBD1 agrees at 8 bases. In germline, CDR1 is SQVTM, CDR2 ANQGSEA. J lost 6 bases, V lost 0 bases, and 6 bases had no gene match. This CDR3 spans 15 amino acids. CDR3 sequence: CSVEDPGGADEKLFF. CDR3 DNA: TGCAGCGTTGAAGACCCAGGGGGCGCCGATGAAAAACTGTTTTTT.

The chain is built from TRBV5-4 and TRBJ1-1; possible D gene TRBD1, 5 bases. Germline CDR1 reads SGHNT; CDR2 reads YYREEE (reference sequence). The CDR3 contains 12 residues. The V gene lost 8 bases and the J gene lost 0 bases, with 8 bases spanning the gap. The CDR3 DNA is TGTGCCAGTCGGGGGATGAACACTGAAGCTTTCTTT. Its protein is CASRGMNTEAFF.

The chain is built from TRBV7-8 and TRBJ1-1; D gene uncertain. This CDR3 region has 12 residues. The germline CDR1 and CDR2 sequences are SGHVS and FQNEAQ. Trimming took off 5 bases at V and 3 bases at J, with 7 bases between the two ends. CDR3 loop: CASSPLYTEAFF. As DNA, the CDR3 is TGTGCCAGCAGCCCCTTATACACTGAAGCTTTCTTT.

The rearrangement joins TRBV12-5 to TRBJ2-5; D is ambiguous. The CDR3 is 12 residues long. In germline, CDR1 is LGHNT, CDR2 FRNRAP. V shed 4 bases and J shed 3 bases, with 6 bases lying between them. CDR3 sequence: CASGSNKETQYF. The DNA for the CDR3 is TGTGCTAGTGGTTCGAACAAAGAGACCCAGTACTTC.

CDR3 loop: CASSGSGGAHETQYF. The CDR3 nucleotides read TGTGCCAGCAGTGGTAGCGGGGGGGCCCATGAGACCCAGTACTTC. This chain connects TRBV9 to TRBJ2-5; 11 bases fit TRBD2. Germline V CDR1 and CDR2: SGDLS, YYNGEE. The CDR3 runs to 15 residues. The V gene end was trimmed by 5 bases and the J gene end by 5 bases; junction bases not matched to a gene: 8.

The chain uses TRBV3-1 (or the pseudogene TRBV3-2) and TRBJ2-5; TRBD1 aligns across 9 bases. CDR1 LGHDT and CDR2 YNNKEL come from the germline V gene (reference sequence). The V segment lost 1 base and the J segment 2 bases; nucleotides outside the gene matches: 5. The CDR3 is made up of 16 amino acids. The CDR3 region has the DNA TGTGCCAGCAGCCAAGTGGGACAGGGCCCGCAAGAGACCCAGTACTTC. The encoded protein is CASSQVGQGPQETQYF.

The chain uses TRBV6-4 and TRBJ1-1; D gene uncertain. In germline, CDR1 is MRHNA, CDR2 SNTAGT. V was pared by 1 base and J by 1 base, with 10 bases between. The CDR3 consists of 15 residues. CDR3 DNA sequence: TGTGCCAGCAGTGACTGGCGGAGAACGAACACTGAAGCTTTCTTT. Residues: CASSDWRRTNTEAFF.

The chain combines TRBV5-4 with TRBJ2-2; 14 bases map to TRBD2. Germline V gene lookup returns CDR1 SGHNT and CDR2 YYREEE (reference sequence). The V gene end was trimmed by 4 bases and the J gene end by 3 bases; junction bases not matched to a gene: 5. The CDR3 runs to 17 residues. CDR3 nucleotide sequence: TGTGCCAGCAGCAAAGGGACTAGCGGGGGCTACACCGGGGAGCTGTTTTTT. It translates to CASSKGTSGGYTGELFF.

The rearrangement links TRBV2 to TRBJ2-2, with D maybe TRBD1 (6 bases). The CDR3 loop spans 14 amino acids. In germline, CDR1 is SNHLY, CDR2 FYNNEI. The germline V and J ends were trimmed by 4 bases and 6 bases, with 12 bases remaining between them. The CDR3 region has the DNA TGTGCCAGCAGTGGGGTACAGGGTGCCGGGGAGCTGTTTTTT. Amino acids: CASSGVQGAGELFF. Full variable domain (outside the CDR3, taken from reference TRBV2 and TRBJ2-2): EPEVTQTPSHQVTQMGQEVILRCVPISNHLYFYWYRQILGQKVEFLVSFYNNEISEKSEIFDDQFSVERPDGSNFTLKIRSTKLEDSAMYFCASSGVQGAGELFFGEGSRLTVL.

This chain joins TRBV6-1 and TRBJ2-1; D may be TRBD1 (5 bases). Germline V gives CDR1 MNHNS, CDR2 SASEGT. The CDR3 loop spans 14 amino acids. Deletions cut 3 bases from V and 2 bases from J, with 8 bases between. The CDR3 DNA follows: TGTGCCAGCAGTGACGACAGACCCTACAATGAGCAGTTCTTC. Translated: CASSDDRPYNEQFF.

The chain recombines TRBV7-9 with TRBJ2-7; 8 bases are a match to TRBD1. V trimming: 5 bases; J trimming: 2 bases; junction bases outside the gene matches: 17. The CDR3 is made up of 18 amino acids. CDR1 SEHNR and CDR2 FQNEAQ come from the germline V gene (reference sequence). The chain's CDR3 is CASSPSFGTGGITYEQYF. The CDR3 nucleotides are TGTGCCAGCAGCCCCTCGTTTGGAACAGGGGGTATAACCTACGAGCAGTACTTC. The whole variable domain, filled in from reference TRBV7-9 and TRBJ2-7, reads DTGVSQNPRHKITKRGQNVTFRCDPISEHNRLYWYRQTLGQGPEFLTYFQNEAQLEKSRLLSDRFSAERPKGSFSTLEIQRTEQGDSAMYLCASSPSFGTGGITYEQYFGPGTRLTVT.

The CDR3 loop is CATSRDGASWDTFSYF. The CDR3 coding sequence is TGTGCCACCAGCAGAGATGGTGCGTCGTGGGACACTTTTAGTTACTTC. The chain couples TRBV15 to TRBJ2-4; the D gene is possibly TRBD1 (6 bases). CDR1 LNHNV and CDR2 YYDKDF come from the germline V gene (reference sequence). This CDR3 spans 16 amino acids. V was pared by 0 bases and J by 16 bases, with 25 bases between.

The genes are TRBV4-2 and TRBJ2-2; 8 bases agree with TRBD1. The V gene end was trimmed by 4 bases and the J gene end by 5 bases; junction bases not matched to a gene: 6. Germline assignment: CDR1 LGHNA and CDR2 YNFKEQ. The CDR3 is 15 amino acids. CDR3 residues: CASSLAGQGTGELFF. The CDR3 nucleotides are TGTGCCAGCAGCCTAGCCGGACAGGGAACCGGGGAGCTGTTTTTT.

The V and J genes are TRBV7-9 and TRBJ1-2; 10 bases match TRBD1. Germline CDR1 is SEHNR and CDR2 is FQNEAQ (reference sequence). The CDR3 loop spans 13 amino acids. V was pared by 5 bases and J by 6 bases, with 3 bases of the junction left unmatched. The chain's CDR3 is CASSRQGADGYTF. The CDR3 DNA follows: TGTGCCAGCAGCCGACAGGGGGCGGATGGCTACACCTTC.

The chain carries TRBV6-4 and TRBJ1-2; no clear D. V shed 3 bases and J shed 0 bases, with 8 bases lying between them. The CDR3 is 14 residues long. In germline, CDR1 is MRHNA, CDR2 SNTAGT. Here the CDR3 reads CASSEGSTNYGYTF. The CDR3 DNA is TGTGCCAGCAGTGAGGGCAGCACTAACTATGGCTACACCTTC.

This chain connects TRBV2 to TRBJ1-1; no reliable D call. Germline CDR1 SNHLY, CDR2 FYNNEI. The length of the CDR3 is 13 residues. Between the trimmed V and J ends, which lost 6 bases and 1 base, there was a span of 9 bases. CDR3: CASRGSSNTEAFF. The DNA for the CDR3 is TGTGCCAGCAGGGGCAGTTCGAACACTGAAGCTTTCTTT.

The V and J genes are TRBV27 and TRBJ2-4; weak D call: TRBD1 (6 bases). CDR3 length: 14 residues. V lost 5 bases, J lost 10 bases, and 18 bases lay in between. Germline V gene data show CDR1 as MNHEY and CDR2 as SMNVEV (reference sequence). CDR3 bases: TGTGCCAGCAGTAGTTTAGGGGGTATTGGAATTCAGTACTTC. Translation: CASSSLGGIGIQYF.

J is TRBJ1-2 and V is TRBV3-1 (or the pseudogene TRBV3-2); the D gene is possibly TRBD1 (6 bases). The ends were cut back, 8 bases at V and 4 bases at J, with 17 bases in the middle. CDR3 length equals 14 residues. CDR1 is LGHDT, CDR2 YNNKEL, per germline (reference sequence). The CDR3 protein is CASGQGLDGYGYTF. CDR3 DNA sequence: TGTGCCAGCGGTCAGGGGTTAGATGGCTATGGCTACACCTTC.

The table lists this clone with a count of one. The chain couples TRBV5-8 to TRBJ1-4; perhaps TRBD1 as D (6 bases). The CDR3 spans 14 residues. From germline, CDR1 is SGHTS and CDR2 YDEGEE. Trimming removed 7 bases at V and 7 bases at J, with 17 bases between. The chain's CDR3 is CASSNRVLREKLFF. CDR3 coding DNA: TGTGCCAGCTCAAACAGGGTTCTACGTGAAAAACTGTTTTTT.

The chain links TRBV6-5 to TRBJ1-5; a possible D gene is TRBD1 (6 bases). This CDR3 has 15 amino acids. Trimming took 6 bases from V and 4 from J, leaving 16 bases between them. CDR1 is MNHEY, CDR2 SVGAGI, per germline. The DNA for the CDR3 is TGTGCCAGCAGGCCCCGAGGACAGATTAATCAGCCCCAGCATTTT. Amino acid sequence: CASRPRGQINQPQHF.

The rearrangement uses TRBV7-9 and TRBJ2-5, with 12 bases matching TRBD1. The V gene's germline CDR1 is SEHNR and CDR2 FQNEAQ (reference sequence). The V and J ends lost 5 bases and 7 bases, in that order; junction bases with no gene match: 8. CDR3 length: 15 amino acids. The CDR3, as DNA: TGTGCCAGCAGCCCCCGGGACAGGGGGCGCGGGACCCAGTACTTC. Its translation: CASSPRDRGRGTQYF.

The chain joins TRBV30 to TRBJ2-5, with 14 bases lining up with TRBD2. The CDR3 has 17 residues. The J segment lost 2 bases and the V segment lost 2 bases, leaving 7 bases of the junction unmatched. CDR1 is GTSNPN, CDR2 SVGIG, per germline (reference sequence). The CDR3 coding sequence is TGTGCCTGGAGTTCGAGGAGGACTAGCGGGGGGCAAGAGACCCAGTACTTC. It codes for CAWSSRRTSGGQETQYF.